This TCR beta chain was sequenced for a study of blood T cell repertoires in COVID-19. Whole-study context: Nucleic acid was either cDNA or gDNA, and it came from T cells, B-cell-depleted T cells, or PBMCs.

Original methodology: Amplification of reference gene primers was used by the study to estimate nucleated cell counts. Produced via immunoSEQ multiplex PCR; TCRdb's table is partial and in-frame only. Clonal size and the V and J genes are those of that table, whereas D and trimming came from the DNA. The sample has approximately 300,000 clones, approximately 89% seen once; the top ten hold over 2%. Self-reported history from a screening survey and questionnaire set each donor's cohort. Recovered Cohort 3 donors showed two negative PCRs, clearance, or symptom resolution. This TCR was sampled from a woman between 18 and 29 years old who had recovered from COVID-19. The sequencing input was PBMCs or T cells enriched from blood (not recorded which).

The CDR3 sequence: CASSYMGLDEQYF. In DNA form, the CDR3 reads TGTGCCAGCAGTTACATGGGACTCGACGAGCAGTACTTC. The chain is built from TRBV6-2 or TRBV6-3 and TRBJ2-7, with D maybe TRBD2 (6 bases). V was pared by 2 bases and J by 5 bases, with 10 bases between. The CDR3 extends over 13 amino acids. Germline CDR1 reads MNHEY; CDR2 reads SVGEGT.